This is a list of T cell receptor beta chains from one sample in a study of Graves' ophthalmopathy and Graves' hyperthyroidism. TCRdb processed the multiplex PCR reads anew with MiXCR; each CDR3 protein has one entry. The sample lists approximately 640,000 distinct CDR3 sequences, roughly 41% occurring once. The specimen sequenced was peripheral blood. The receptors originated from an adult man with Graves' ophthalmopathy. The conserved cysteine and the conserved F or W are not part of the CDR3 here. The order of the fields is J gene, V gene, CDR3 protein.

>TRBJ2-6|TRBV29-1
SAPPGAGANVLT
>TRBJ2-2|TRBV7-8
ASSFTGTSGSTTGELF
>TRBJ1-1|TRBV20-1
SARVVSGPGEAF
>TRBJ1-6|TRBV7-8
ASSPGTAGSPLH
>TRBJ2-2|TRBV9
ASSVYRIPGQGNTGELF
>TRBJ1-2|TRBV4-2
ASSPRQGTGTGYT
>TRBJ1-1|TRBV7-3
ARDQGTTEAF
>TRBJ2-2|TRBV2
ASSGDVNTGELS
>TRBJ1-5|TRBV19
ASSPYRVSNQPQH
>TRBJ1-1|TRBV6-1
ASRGDWATEAF
>TRBJ1-6|TRBV7-8
ASSLRDRGSPLH
>TRBJ1-5|TRBV15
ATSRPTGEGNQPQH
>TRBJ1-2|TRBV6-2/TRBV6-3
ASSSQGRSGYT
>TRBJ1-6|TRBV2
ASSRGGNSPLH
>TRBJ2-5|TRBV24-1
ATSDGGETQY
>TRBJ1-5|TRBV7-3
ASSPRETGRKLGNQPQH
>TRBJ2-2|TRBV7-2
ASSHRGTGELF
>TRBJ2-5|TRBV29-1
SAGRSGETQY
>TRBJ1-2|TRBV10-3
AITAGTGPNYGYT
>TRBJ1-2|TRBV10-3
AISESWDRLYGYT
>TRBJ1-4|TRBV19
ASSRIPTNEKLF
>TRBJ1-5|TRBV7-2
ASSLALGYSNQPQH
>TRBJ2-2|TRBV5-1
ASSRQGLGTGELL
>TRBJ1-5|TRBV20-1
SGGQGNQPQH
>TRBJ1-3|TRBV9
ASSPRAVSSGNTIY
>TRBJ1-2|TRBV30
AWSALAGEAYT
>TRBJ2-2|TRBV15
ATSRDSGGRDTGELF
>TRBJ2-7|TRBV19
ASKPGLASGEQY
>TRBJ1-1|TRBV10-3
ASSYEWNTEAF
>TRBJ2-5|TRBV9
ASSAGPGPLETQY
>TRBJ1-4|TRBV7-9
ASSLPHGINEKLF
>TRBJ1-4|TRBV29-1
SLRTGEKLF
>TRBJ2-7|TRBV6-6
ASSYSGGFYEQY
>TRBJ1-1|TRBV7-2
ASSFFTSGDTEAF
>TRBJ1-1|TRBV7-9
ASSSPPGSDTEAF
>TRBJ2-5|TRBV6-6
ASSYSRRFQETQY
>TRBJ2-5|TRBV7-9
ASSSNAGTEETQY
>TRBJ1-4|TRBV4-3
ASSQDLRGGNEKLF
>TRBJ1-1|TRBV25-1
ASRAGTGRTEAF
>TRBJ2-6|TRBV14
ASSRDRANVLT
>TRBJ2-7|TRBV2
ASTRTSFTGEQY
>TRBJ2-3|TRBV20-1
SARDGAGGLADTQY
>TRBJ2-7|TRBV6-6
ASSEEIAGGNEQY
>TRBJ2-5|TRBV11-2
ASSLDSRGETQY
>TRBJ1-1|TRBV5-6
ASSQGTVINTEAF
>TRBJ2-7|TRBV9
ASSPGARGLTHTYEQY
>TRBJ2-2|TRBV2
ASRALTSGYTGELF
>TRBJ1-4|TRBV19
ATRTTRLF
>TRBJ2-2|TRBV24-1
ATSGGTPGELF
>TRBJ2-3|TRBV10-2
ASKASTDTQY
>TRBJ1-2|TRBV5-1
ASSFDRVQYGYT